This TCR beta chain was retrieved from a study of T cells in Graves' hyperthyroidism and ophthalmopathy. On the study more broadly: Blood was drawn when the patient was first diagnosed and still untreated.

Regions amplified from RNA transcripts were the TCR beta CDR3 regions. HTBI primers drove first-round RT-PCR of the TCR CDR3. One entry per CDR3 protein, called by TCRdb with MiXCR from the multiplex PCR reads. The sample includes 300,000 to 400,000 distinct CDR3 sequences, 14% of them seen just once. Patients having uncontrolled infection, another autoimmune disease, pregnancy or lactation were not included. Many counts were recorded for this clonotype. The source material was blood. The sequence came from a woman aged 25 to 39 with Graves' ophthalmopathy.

The chain's CDR3 is CSARGSNQPQHF. The CDR3 coding sequence is TGCAGTGCTAGGGGGAGCAATCAGCCCCAGCATTTT. The V call is TRBV20-1, the J call TRBJ1-5; D unclear. This CDR3 comprises 12 residues. Germline V CDR1 and CDR2: DFQATT, SNEGSKA (reference sequence). Trimming shortened V by 3 bases and J by 1 base, and 4 bases separated the two germline ends.